This T cell receptor beta chain stems from a study of shared T cell receptors in the human thymus. This CDR3 contains 15 residues. Trimming shortened V by 4 bases and J by 1 base, and 14 bases separated the two germline ends. The germline gives CDR1 MGHDK, CDR2 SYGVNS. Clones were read by immunoSEQ multiplex PCR, and TCRdb kept only the in-frame ones, dropping some. The sample gives approximately 660,000 clones, 70% to 90% of which show up once; 0.008% to 0.011% is in the top ten. These data also featured in a second study, about human thymus T cells. This second report adds: In corrective heart surgery, resections were taken, and these provided the thymus tissue. Across thymic and blood repertoires, the usage of V and J genes appeared to be biased.

The sequencing input was thymocytes. The chain joins TRBV25-1 to TRBJ2-7; no clear D gene. The clonotype comes from a boy younger than two with a congenital heart defect. For the CDR3, the DNA is TGTGCCAGCAGTGGCCCGCGGCTAGATTCCTACGAGCAGTACTTC. This sequence encodes CASSGPRLDSYEQYF.